This T cell receptor beta chain derives from a study of T cells after yellow fever vaccination (dated by TCRdb to the late 2010s). Some background on the complete study: Libraries from fractions with low cell numbers were prepared with the SMART-Seq v4 Ultra Low Input RNA kit. Bulk TCR alpha and beta repertoires were sequenced longitudinally to track T-cell clones before and after primary and booster YFV17D yellow fever vaccination. Two healthy male donors, one aged 18 to 30 and one aged 30 to 40 years, made up the cohort. Blood was collected at multiple timepoints before and after primary and secondary immunization, and bulk PBMC replicates and cell subsets were isolated. The research as a whole found: Because abundant contaminating clonotypes from the bulk population could be contained in FACS-sorted repertoires, computational filtering was required. Compared with the primary T-cell response, the secondary T-cell response was faster but weaker, reaching its peak on day 5 rather than on day 15. Most clones expanded after primary vaccination were re-detected after the booster (around 96% of CD4 and about 88% of CD8), suggesting broad memory maintenance. Because only a couple of donors were included in the study, the extent to which the findings can be generalized is limited. A small fraction of clonotypes showed up in both the CD4 and CD8 compartments, probably as a result of convergent recombination.

This clonotype was recorded at least ten times. Its antigen specificity is not known. Per-base qualities were not stored, and no clone one base away is much larger. Sequencing was carried out with an Illumina NovaSeq 6000. TCR cDNA was made using 5'RACE template switching, a step that added a universal primer site and unique molecular identifiers. Priming for cDNA synthesis came from both the TCR alpha and TCR beta constant segments. Two PCR steps were used to amplify libraries, with sample barcodes and sequencing adapters being added in the second step. Sequencing of libraries was performed on Illumina HiSeq 2500 (2x100 bp) or NovaSeq (2x150 bp). As for the authors' bioinformatics: MIGEC handled demultiplexing of reads and collapsing into UMI consensus sequences, while MiXCR performed V(D)J alignment. Clonotypes responding to the vaccine were identified with edgeR on replicate PBMC samples, with the criteria of FDR below 0.01 and a log2 fold change above 5 up to day 15. Each bulk clonotype was labeled CD4 or CD8 based on which sequenced repertoire, CD4 or CD8, contained the clonotype at higher abundance. TCRdb trimmed the raw reads at Q25, called clones with MiXCR and kept productive beta chains. CDR3 protein sequences are deduplicated, and each keeps its most common genes and DNA. TCRdb's processing, not the authors' own work, is the source of the V and J calls. Here the sample has about 320,000 distinct CDR3 sequences; approximately 4% occur a single time. Of the sample, 15% to 20% falls within the top ten clones.

Measured from the cysteine to the phenylalanine, the CDR3 is 16 residues long. Only the CDR3 DNA is retained, 48 bases long and in frame from the first base. According to the germline V gene, CDR1 reads SGHTA and CDR2 reads FQGNSA. V is pruned by 5 bases and J by 6 bases, leaving 12 bases of the junction without a gene match. This specimen's treatment or condition label, per the study, means: live attenuated yellow fever vaccine strain. At every blood-draw timepoint, two biological replicates of bulk PBMCs were collected. PBMCs were isolated from peripheral blood using a standard Ficoll-Paque protocol. TriZol was used to extract RNA from bulk PBMCs, CD4 and CD8 fractions, and dextramer-positive and dextramer-negative fractions.

The source material was PBMCs, sampled 15 days after the yellow fever booster vaccination. The clonotype comes from a young man who received the YFV17D yellow fever vaccine. The chain couples TRBV7-2 to TRBJ2-1, with 8 bases aligning to TRBD1. The nucleotides are TGTGCCAGCAGCGACCAGCCAACAGGGACAGGCAATGAGCAGTTCTTC. This translates into CASSDQPTGTGNEQFF.